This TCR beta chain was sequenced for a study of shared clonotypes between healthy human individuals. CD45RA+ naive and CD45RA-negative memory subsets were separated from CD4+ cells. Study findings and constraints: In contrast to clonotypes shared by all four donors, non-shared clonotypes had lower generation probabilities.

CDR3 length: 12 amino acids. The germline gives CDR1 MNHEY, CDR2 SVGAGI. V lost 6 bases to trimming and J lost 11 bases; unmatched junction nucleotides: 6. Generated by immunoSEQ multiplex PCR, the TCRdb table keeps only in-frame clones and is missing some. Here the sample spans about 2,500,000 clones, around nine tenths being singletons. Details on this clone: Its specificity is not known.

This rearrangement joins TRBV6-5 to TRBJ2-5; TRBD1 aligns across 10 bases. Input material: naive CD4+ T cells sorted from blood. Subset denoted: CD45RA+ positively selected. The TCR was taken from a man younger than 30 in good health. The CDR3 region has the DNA TGTGCCAGCAGGGGGGACAGGGGAGTGCAGTACTTC. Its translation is CASRGDRGVQYF.